These T cell receptor beta chains were read from a single sample in a study of blood T cell repertoires in COVID-19. Clones were sequenced by immunoSEQ multiplex PCR, and TCRdb holds only the in-frame ones, with some missing. The sample carries roughly 180,000 clones, approximately 86% recorded once. The material sequenced was peripheral blood. The receptors were gathered from a man aged 18 to 29 with acute or convalescent COVID-19. The conserved cysteine and the conserved F or W are not part of the CDR3 here.

j_gene,v_gene,CDR3aa
TRBJ1-1,TRBV5-1,ASSFRVSAEAF
TRBJ1-5,TRBV3-1/TRBV3-2,ASSHRDTPQH
TRBJ2-2,TRBV6-1,ASSEPPLAGTGELF
TRBJ2-1,TRBV6-5,ASKTDRGRANEQF
TRBJ1-6,TRBV18,ASSLGQGLTYNSPLH
TRBJ1-1,TRBV2,ASSPVLNTEAF
TRBJ1-6,TRBV4-1,ASSRHRVHSPLH
TRBJ1-4,TRBV19,ASSMSATNEKLF
TRBJ1-1,TRBV11-2,ASSPKQGKNEAF
TRBJ1-4,TRBV5-1,ASSSGLNEKLF
TRBJ1-2,TRBV18,ASSPATGSVGYT
TRBJ1-1,TRBV5-1,ASSLGAVYLNTEAF
TRBJ1-3,TRBV9,ASSVDGLGSGNTIY
TRBJ2-3,TRBV9,ASSREGLAGTDTQY
TRBJ1-2,TRBV12-3/TRBV12-4,ASSFGGGYGYT
TRBJ1-2,TRBV7-8,ASSLRQGTLSNGYT
TRBJ1-6,TRBV19,ASSTQGKSSYNSPLH
TRBJ1-3,TRBV18,ASSPNRPGPQTGNTIY
TRBJ2-2,TRBV2,ASSVTEYTGELF
TRBJ1-1,TRBV29-1,SALASRLNTEAF
TRBJ1-1,TRBV5-8,ASSLIGGRHLTEAF
TRBJ1-2,TRBV29-1,SVRTAPFSGYT
TRBJ1-2,TRBV3-1/TRBV3-2,ASSPDGGNRGYT
TRBJ2-3,TRBV5-1,ASSLSTAQADTQY
TRBJ2-3,TRBV7-3,ASSLTPGLESTDTQY
TRBJ1-2,TRBV10-3,AISDVGGDGYT
TRBJ2-2,TRBV30,AWSGSTGELF
TRBJ1-6,TRBV7-3,ASSPGQSNSPLH
TRBJ1-2,TRBV5-5,ASSSFGLGYT
TRBJ1-3,TRBV4-1,ASSQTGSGADTIY
TRBJ2-3,TRBV18,ASSPPRSDTQY
TRBJ2-1,TRBV7-9,ASSPLAGYNEQF
TRBJ2-5,TRBV15,ATSSDRAYQETQY
TRBJ2-2,TRBV10-1,ASRRDLTGELF
TRBJ1-2,TRBV6-6,ASSSKQGTYT